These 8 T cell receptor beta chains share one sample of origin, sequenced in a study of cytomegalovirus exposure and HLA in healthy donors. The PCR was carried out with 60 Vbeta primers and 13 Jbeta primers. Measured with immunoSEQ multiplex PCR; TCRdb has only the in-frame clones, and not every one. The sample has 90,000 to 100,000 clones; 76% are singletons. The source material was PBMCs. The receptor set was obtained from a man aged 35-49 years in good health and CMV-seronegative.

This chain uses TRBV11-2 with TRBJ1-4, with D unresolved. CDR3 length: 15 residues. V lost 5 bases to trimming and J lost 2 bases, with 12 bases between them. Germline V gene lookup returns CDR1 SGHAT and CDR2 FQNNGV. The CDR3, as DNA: TGTGCCAGCAGCGGAGACGGAAAGACTAATGAAAAACTGTTTTTT. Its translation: CASSGDGKTNEKLFF.

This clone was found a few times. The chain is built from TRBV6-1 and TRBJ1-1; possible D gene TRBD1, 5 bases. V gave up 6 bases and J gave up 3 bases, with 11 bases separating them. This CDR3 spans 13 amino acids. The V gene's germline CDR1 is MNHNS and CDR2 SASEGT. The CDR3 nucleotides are TGTGCCAGCAGGGGGGGACTGGACACTGAAGCTTTCTTT. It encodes CASRGGLDTEAFF.

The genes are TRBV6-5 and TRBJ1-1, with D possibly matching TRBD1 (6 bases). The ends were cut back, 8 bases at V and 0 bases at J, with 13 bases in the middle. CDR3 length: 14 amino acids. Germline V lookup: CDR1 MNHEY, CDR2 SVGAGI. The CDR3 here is CASYRTALNTEAFF. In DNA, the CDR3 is TGTGCCAGCTATAGGACAGCTTTGAACACTGAAGCTTTCTTT.

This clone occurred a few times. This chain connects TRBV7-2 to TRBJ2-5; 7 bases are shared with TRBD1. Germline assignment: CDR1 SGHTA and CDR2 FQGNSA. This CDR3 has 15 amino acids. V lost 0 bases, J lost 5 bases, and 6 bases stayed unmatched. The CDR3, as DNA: TGTGCCAGCAGCTTAGCGAAGGGACAGTTGGAGACCCAGTACTTC. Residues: CASSLAKGQLETQYF. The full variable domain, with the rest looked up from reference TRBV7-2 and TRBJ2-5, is GAGVSQSPSNKVTEKGKDVELRCDPISGHTALYWYRQSLGQGLEFLIYFQGNSAPDKSGLPSDRFSAERTGGSVSTLTIQRTQQEDSAVYLCASSLAKGQLETQYFGPGTRLLVL.

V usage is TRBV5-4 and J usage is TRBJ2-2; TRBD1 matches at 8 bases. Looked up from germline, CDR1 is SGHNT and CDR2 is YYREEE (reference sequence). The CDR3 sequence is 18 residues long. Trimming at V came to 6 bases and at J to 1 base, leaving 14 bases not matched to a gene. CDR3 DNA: TGTGCCAGCAACAATCCAAATACCGACAGGGGGAACACCGGGGAGCTGTTTTTT. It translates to CASNNPNTDRGNTGELFF.

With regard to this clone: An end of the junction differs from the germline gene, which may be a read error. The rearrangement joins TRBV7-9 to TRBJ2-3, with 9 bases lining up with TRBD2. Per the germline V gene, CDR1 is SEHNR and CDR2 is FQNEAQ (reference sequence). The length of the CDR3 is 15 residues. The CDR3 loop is CSSSLPSGNTDTQYF. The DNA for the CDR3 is TGTTCCAGCAGCTTACCTAGCGGGAACACAGATACGCAGTATTTT.

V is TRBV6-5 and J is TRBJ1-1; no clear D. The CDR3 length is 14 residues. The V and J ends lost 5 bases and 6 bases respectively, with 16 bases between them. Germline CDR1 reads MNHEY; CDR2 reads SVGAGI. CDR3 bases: TGTGCCAGCAGTCCGAGTCATGGGAGACCTGAAGCTTTCTTT. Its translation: CASSPSHGRPEAFF.

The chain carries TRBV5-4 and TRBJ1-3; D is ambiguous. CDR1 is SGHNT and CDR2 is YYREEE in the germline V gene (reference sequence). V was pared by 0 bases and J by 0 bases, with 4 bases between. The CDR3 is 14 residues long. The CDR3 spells CASSLDSSGNTIYF. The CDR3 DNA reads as TGTGCCAGCAGCTTGGACAGCTCTGGAAACACCATATATTTT.